The 30 T cell receptor beta chains reported below all come from one sample, sequenced in a study of molecular identifiers for immune sequencing clone quantification. TCRdb passed the PCR reads through MiXCR, listing each CDR3 protein once. The sample includes approximately 550,000 distinct CDR3 sequences, roughly 23% of them seen just once. Sequenced material: naive CD8+ T cells from blood, with Jurkat cell RNA spiked in. Indicated subset: FACS-sorted CD8+CD4-CCR7+CD45RA+ naive T cells. Receptors originate from a human donor in good health. Some libraries in this study had Jurkat cell RNA spiked in.

This clonotype was picked up many times. The chain has TRBV20-1 and TRBJ2-7; D is ambiguous. With 1 base removed from V and 2 bases from J, the gap between germline ends came to 12 bases. From germline, CDR1 is DFQATT and CDR2 SNEGSKA (reference sequence). This CDR3 spans 14 amino acids. CDR3 protein: CSARGAYNTYEQYF. CDR3 bases: TGCAGTGCTAGAGGTGCATACAACACCTACGAGCAGTACTTC.

About this clonotype itself: A much larger clone sits a single nucleotide away, making a read error possible. The chain carries TRBV6-1 and TRBJ2-3; no clear D gene. Trimming pared 2 bases from V and 0 bases from J, leaving 12 bases between. The CDR3 covers 16 residues. Germline V lookup: CDR1 MNHNS, CDR2 SASEGT. DNA for the CDR3: TGTGCCAGCAGTGAATTAATAGCCACTAGCACAGATACGCAGTATTTT. Translating gives CASSELIATSTDTQYF.

This chain connects TRBV12-3 or TRBV12-4 to TRBJ2-7; TRBD1 matches at 8 bases. The CDR3 length is 15 residues. The trim removed 1 base at V and 7 bases at J, leaving 9 bases unmatched. This chain's CDR3 is CASSLGQGLVYEQYF. The CDR3 DNA follows: TGTGCCAGCAGTTTAGGACAGGGGTTAGTCTATGAGCAGTACTTC.

The chain couples TRBV7-9 to TRBJ2-1, with D perhaps TRBD1 (5 bases). Germline V gene lookup returns CDR1 SEHNR and CDR2 FQNEAQ (reference sequence). The CDR3 is 16 residues long. The V and J ends lost 2 bases and 1 base respectively, with 12 bases between them. The CDR3 sequence is CASSLPDTLSYNEQFF. Here the CDR3 DNA reads TGTGCCAGCAGCTTACCGGACACCTTGTCCTACAATGAGCAGTTCTTC.

This clonotype was picked up many times. The V and J genes are TRBV30 and TRBJ2-7, with D unresolved. From germline, CDR1 is GTSNPN and CDR2 SVGIG (reference sequence). The CDR3 contains 12 residues. Trimming shortened V by 0 bases and J by 7 bases, and 10 bases separated the two germline ends. This CDR3 is CAWSVSLGEQYF. CDR3 in DNA: TGTGCCTGGAGTGTATCCCTGGGGGAGCAGTACTTC. The variable domain in full, with the rest retrieved from reference TRBV30 and TRBJ2-7, is SQTIHQWPATLVQPVGSPLSLECTVEGTSNPNLYWYRQAAGRGLQLLFYSVGIGQISSEVPQNLSASRPQDRQFILSSKKLLLSDSGFYLCAWSVSLGEQYFGPGTRLTVT.

The V call is TRBV28, the J call TRBJ2-2; 10 nucleotides align to TRBD1. The CDR3 sequence is 16 residues long. CDR1 and CDR2 from the germline V gene are MDHEN and SYDVKM. The J segment lost 3 bases and the V segment lost 7 bases, leaving 8 bases of the junction unmatched. CDR3 sequence: CASNMWGTGDTGELFF. DNA of the CDR3: TGTGCCAGCAATATGTGGGGGACAGGGGACACCGGGGAGCTGTTTTTT.

This clonotype was seen ten or more times. This chain links TRBV2 with TRBJ1-5; D unclear. The CDR3 extends over 12 amino acids. V lost 2 bases and J 5 bases, leaving 4 bases between the germline ends. Germline V gene lookup returns CDR1 SNHLY and CDR2 FYNNEI. The CDR3 region is CASSEMDQPQHF. The CDR3 region has the DNA TGTGCCAGCAGTGAAATGGATCAGCCCCAGCATTTT.

The chain combines TRBV3-2 with TRBJ2-6. TRBV3-2 is assigned pseudogene status. The CDR3 is made up of 18 amino acids. The CDR3 sequence is CASSQVSELQSGANVLTF. The CDR3 DNA reads TGTGCCAGCAGCCAAGTTTCGGAACTCCAGTCTGGGGCCAACGTCCTGACTTTC.

Only a few counts were recorded for this clonotype. The gene calls are TRBV28 and TRBJ2-7, with D possibly being TRBD1 or TRBD2 (5 bases each). The CDR3 sequence is 15 residues long. CDR1 is MDHEN, CDR2 SYDVKM, per germline. Trimming removed 3 bases from V and 3 bases from J, with 15 bases in between. The CDR3 region has the DNA TGTGCCAGCAGTTTTTCTGCCGGGACCTACTACGAGCAGTACTTC. Amino acids: CASSFSAGTYYEQYF.

This clonotype was picked up many times. The chain employs TRBV7-9 and TRBJ2-3; possibly TRBD2 for D (5 bases). V was pared by 1 base and J by 2 bases, with 16 bases between. The CDR3 loop spans 17 amino acids. In germline, CDR1 is SEHNR, CDR2 FQNEAQ (reference sequence). CDR3 sequence reads: CASSLGEGVGHTDTQYF. The CDR3 nucleotides are TGTGCCAGCAGCTTAGGAGAGGGAGTTGGGCACACAGATACGCAGTATTTT.

This clonotype has a count of ten or more. This sequence joins TRBV4-1 and TRBJ2-3; 10 positions agree with TRBD1. Germline V lookup: CDR1 MGHRA, CDR2 YSYEKL. V lost 1 base and J lost 2; bases outside the gene matches: 3. The CDR3 is 16 residues long. CDR3 loop: CASSQGTGGITDTQYF. The CDR3 nucleotides read TGCGCCAGCAGCCAAGGGACAGGGGGGATCACAGATACGCAGTATTTT.

This sequence joins TRBV19 and TRBJ2-3; D remains unclear. Germline V gene lookup returns CDR1 LNHDA and CDR2 SQIVND (reference sequence). The V end was cut by 3 bases, the J end by 0 bases, with 7 bases between. CDR3 length: 14 residues. The CDR3 coding sequence is TGTGCCAGTAGTATGACGACTAGCACAGATACGCAGTATTTT. Translation: CASSMTTSTDTQYF.

This clonotype was observed at least ten times. The chain has TRBV6-5 and TRBJ2-7; perhaps TRBD2 as D (5 bases). This CDR3 has 13 residues. Germline V CDR1 and CDR2: MNHEY, SVGAGI. Trimming removed 5 bases at V and 3 bases at J, with 11 bases between. CDR3 DNA: TGTGCCAGCAGTACGGGGAGTAACTACGAGCAGTACTTC. Protein sequence: CASSTGSNYEQYF.

On this clonotype itself: The conserved phenylalanine or tryptophan is not found at the CDR3 terminus, so this likely reflects a read error. V gene TRBV7-2 combines with J gene TRBJ1-5; D is perhaps TRBD1 (6 bases). V was pared by 4 bases and J by 5 bases, with 21 bases between. The CDR3 contains 17 residues. Germline V gene sequence: CDR1 SGHTA, CDR2 FQGNSA. The DNA of the CDR3 is TGTGCCAGCAGCTCCAACGAGGAGGCAGGGGATTATCAGCCCCAGCATCTT. Its translation: CASSSNEEAGDYQPQHL.

This clonotype has at least ten counts. The chain has TRBV29-1 and TRBJ2-3, with D possibly TRBD1 on 6 matching bases. Per germline, CDR1 SQVTM and CDR2 ANQGSEA. CDR3 length: 16 amino acids. Trimming removed 1 base from V and 2 bases from J, with 16 bases in between. This CDR3 reads CSVEVGFGTFTDTQYF. CDR3 coding DNA: TGCAGCGTTGAAGTGGGGTTTGGGACATTCACAGATACGCAGTATTTT.

The chain couples TRBV11-2 to TRBJ1-4; 7 positions match TRBD1. The CDR3 extends over 15 amino acids. V gave up 5 bases and J gave up 8 bases; unmatched junction bases: 11. Germline V gene lookup returns CDR1 SGHAT and CDR2 FQNNGV. CDR3 region: CASSPKAGGAEKLFF. CDR3 sequence (DNA): TGTGCCAGCAGCCCCAAGGCAGGGGGGGCGGAAAAACTGTTTTTT.

The chain recombines TRBV27 with TRBJ2-7; D unclear. The CDR3 consists of 13 residues. V lost 5 bases and J 6 bases, leaving 14 bases between the germline ends. Germline V lookup: CDR1 MNHEY, CDR2 SMNVEV (reference sequence). CDR3 sequence reads: CASSLSCRSEQYF. The CDR3 DNA is TGTGCCAGCAGTCTAAGCTGCCGGAGCGAGCAGTACTTC.

This clonotype was recorded at least ten times. The chain combines TRBV30 with TRBJ2-7; D is ambiguous. Germline-derived CDR1 and CDR2 are GTSNPN and SVGIG (reference sequence). V gave up 5 bases and J gave up 2 bases, with 16 bases separating them. The CDR3 sequence is 14 residues long. The CDR3, as DNA: TGTGCCTGGGCCTCTATGGGCATGGCCTACGAGCAGTACTTC. This encodes CAWASMGMAYEQYF.

This clonotype came up once. The chain is built from TRBV11-1 and TRBJ2-7; TRBD2 matches at 12 bases. With V trimmed by 1 base and J by 3 bases, 4 bases remained unmatched. CDR1 is SGHAT and CDR2 is FQDESV in the germline V gene (reference sequence). CDR3 length equals 16 residues. The CDR3 nucleotides are TGTGCCAGCAGCTTAGGACTAGCGGGAGTATACTACGAGCAGTACTTC. It is translated as CASSLGLAGVYYEQYF.

Comment on this clonotype: Possible read error: a much larger clone is one base away. The genes are TRBV7-2 and TRBJ2-3; the D call may be TRBD1 or TRBD2 (6 bases each). CDR3 length: 15 residues. The germline V gene encodes CDR1 SGHTA and CDR2 FQGNSA. The CDR3 DNA reads TGTGCCAGCGGCTTAAGGGGGGACCGCACAGATACGCAGTATTTT. This sequence encodes CASGLRGDRTDTQYF.

CDR3 in DNA: TGTGCCAGCAGCTTAGTAACTAGCGGGAGGGACCCCCAGTTCTTC. Translated, it gives CASSLVTSGRDPQFF. The chain employs TRBV7-9 and TRBJ2-1; 13 bases agree with TRBD2. The CDR3 consists of 15 residues. Looked up from germline, CDR1 is SEHNR and CDR2 is FQNEAQ (reference sequence). V gave up 1 base and J gave up 13 bases; unmatched junction bases: 7.

This clonotype was detected ten times or more. V gene TRBV25-1 combines with J gene TRBJ1-1; TRBD1 is a possible D gene (5 bases). This CDR3 region has 12 residues. Trimming shortened V by 3 bases and J by 7 bases, and 9 bases separated the two germline ends. CDR1 is MGHDK and CDR2 is SYGVNS in the germline V gene. CDR3 protein: CASSDRQLEAFF. CDR3 nucleotides: TGTGCCAGCAGTGACCGACAGCTTGAAGCTTTCTTT. The whole variable domain, remainder taken from reference TRBV25-1 and TRBJ1-1, is EADIYQTPRYLVIGTGKKITLECSQTMGHDKMYWYQQDPGMELHLIHYSYGVNSTEKGDLSSESTVSRIRTEHFPLTLESARPSHTSQYLCASSDRQLEAFFGQGTRLTVV.

This clonotype was counted many times. The rearrangement joins TRBV2 to TRBJ1-1; D not resolved. Germline V gives CDR1 SNHLY, CDR2 FYNNEI. The CDR3 has 14 amino acids. Trimming shortened V by 2 bases and J by 0 bases, and 7 bases separated the two germline ends. CDR3 protein: CASSELTLNTEAFF. CDR3 DNA sequence: TGTGCCAGCAGTGAACTTACCTTGAACACTGAAGCTTTCTTT.

This clonotype was picked up a small number of times. CDR3 residues: CASAPWAKTSETQYF. The CDR3 DNA reads TGTGCCAGCGCCCCCTGGGCCAAAACTTCAGAGACCCAGTACTTC. The J gene is TRBJ2-5, the V gene TRBV12-3 or TRBV12-4, with D unclear. The CDR3 loop spans 15 amino acids. V lost 8 bases to trimming and J lost 4 bases, with 20 bases between them.

In regard to this clonotype: At one end, the junction sequence differs from germline, possibly due to a read error. V is TRBV4-3 and J is TRBJ1-1; 7 bases are shared with TRBD1. The germline gives CDR1 LGHNA, CDR2 YSLEER. The CDR3 runs 15 residues. Here the CDR3 reads CASSQTPLGGTETFF. CDR3 nucleotides: TGCGCCAGCAGCCAAACCCCATTAGGGGGCACTGAAACTTTCTTT.

As regards this clonotype: Just one base apart from a much larger clone, this may be a read error. The chain combines TRBV4-3 with TRBJ2-7, with 7 bases that match TRBD1. This CDR3 has 15 residues. The germline gives CDR1 LGHNA, CDR2 YSLEER. Germline trimming cut 0 bases from V and 3 bases from J; bases unmatched to any gene: 5. This CDR3 is CASSQDKGALYEQYF. CDR3 DNA sequence: TGCGCCAGCAGCCAAGACAAGGGGGCTCTCTACGAGCAGTACTTC.

Only a few counts were recorded for this clonotype. It is likely a read error, because the conserved phenylalanine at the end of the CDR3 is missing. The chain is built from TRBV5-1 and TRBJ2-7; D uncertain. The CDR3 is made up of 12 amino acids. The germline V gene encodes CDR1 SGHRS and CDR2 YFSETQ. Between the trimmed V and J ends, which lost 4 bases and 6 bases, there was a span of 11 bases. In nucleotides, the CDR3 is TGCGCCAGCAGCCCGGACGCCGGCGAGCAGTACTCC. Protein: CASSPDAGEQYS.

As to this clonotype: Being one base from a much bigger clone, this may be a read error. This chain connects TRBV19 to TRBJ2-3, with D possibly called TRBD1 or TRBD2 (5 bases each). The V end was cut by 11 bases, the J end by 4 bases, with 16 bases between. There are 13 residues in the CDR3. Germline V lookup: CDR1 LNHDA, CDR2 SQIVND (reference sequence). CDR3 protein: CAGTQGVPDTQYF. The CDR3 DNA reads as TGTGCCGGTACGCAGGGAGTACCAGATACGCAGTATTTT.

A word on this clonotype: Being one base from a much bigger clone, this may be a read error. The CDR3: CAGSSPPGVEQYF. CDR3 in DNA: TGTGCCGGCAGTTCCCCCCCAGGCGTGGAGCAGTACTTC. The chain has TRBV12-3 or TRBV12-4 and TRBJ2-7; D remains ambiguous. There are 13 residues in the CDR3.

This clonotype was seen ten or more times. The chain employs TRBV19 and TRBJ1-4; possibly TRBD1 for D (6 bases). The V gene's germline CDR1 is LNHDA and CDR2 SQIVND (reference sequence). The CDR3 is made up of 14 amino acids. V was shortened by 9 bases and J by 0 bases, with 11 bases between the two germline ends. CDR3 DNA sequence: TGTGCCAGCACCGACAGGTCAACTAATGAAAAACTGTTTTTT. Its protein product is CASTDRSTNEKLFF.